The 18 T cell receptor beta chains below all came from one sample that was sequenced in a study of cytomegalovirus exposure and HLA in healthy donors. 60 Vbeta and 13 Jbeta primers were used in PCR. Assay used: immunoSEQ multiplex PCR; TCRdb lists only in-frame clones, some missing. The sample holds 150,000 to 200,000 clones, approximately 11% seen once. Sequenced: PBMCs. These receptors all stem from a man between 45 and 60 years old in good health and CMV-seropositive.

The J gene is TRBJ2-2, the V gene TRBV4-2; the D is unclear. This CDR3 is built from 14 residues. CDR1 and CDR2 (germline): LGHNA, YNFKEQ. Trimming shortened V by 0 bases and J by 6 bases, and 8 bases separated the two germline ends. For the CDR3, the DNA is TGTGCCAGCAGCCAAGATTTCGGGTCCGGGGAGCTGTTTTTT. It is translated as CASSQDFGSGELFF.

This clone appeared a few times. The J gene is TRBJ1-3, the V gene TRBV5-4; weak D call: TRBD1 (5 bases). Germline V CDR1 and CDR2: SGHNT, YYREEE (reference sequence). The length of the CDR3 is 16 residues. V was clipped by 0 bases and J by 4 bases, with 14 bases between them. CDR3 amino acids: CASSLAHGRGGNTIYF. CDR3 bases: TGTGCCAGCAGCTTGGCCCACGGGCGGGGGGGAAACACCATATATTTT.

V usage is TRBV2 and J usage is TRBJ1-4, with 8 bases aligning to TRBD1. The CDR3 is 17 residues long. Per germline, CDR1 SNHLY and CDR2 FYNNEI. V dropped 4 bases and J dropped 3; count of bases not matched to a gene: 10. Here the CDR3 DNA reads TGTGCCAGCAGTGGCGGGGACAGGATTTGGGCTAATGAAAAACTGTTTTTT. Protein product: CASSGGDRIWANEKLFF.

V gene TRBV27 combines with J gene TRBJ2-3; D gene uncertain. The CDR3 spans 15 residues. From germline, CDR1 is MNHEY and CDR2 SMNVEV (reference sequence). V gave up 5 bases and J gave up 1 base, with 13 bases separating them. Written as DNA, the CDR3 is TGTGCCAGCAGTACCTCAGGTATAGGCACAGATACGCAGTATTTT. Translated: CASSTSGIGTDTQYF.

The rearrangement links TRBV10-1 to TRBJ1-6, with D hard to call. The CDR3 length is 16 residues. Trimming took 6 bases from V and 4 from J, leaving 16 bases between them. Germline V gene sequence: CDR1 WNHNN, CDR2 SYGVQD (reference sequence). In DNA, the CDR3 is TGCGCCAGCAGAGAGGAGGGCAGCCAATATAATTCACCCCTCCACTTT. This encodes CASREEGSQYNSPLHF.

The sample holds a few counts of this clone. V usage is TRBV28 and J usage is TRBJ1-2; possible D gene TRBD1, 6 bases. CDR3 size: 14 residues. Germline lookup yields CDR1 MDHEN and CDR2 SYDVKM. Deletions cut 4 bases from V and 0 bases from J, with 9 bases between. CDR3 sequence: CASSSTGANYGYTF. CDR3 DNA sequence: TGTGCCAGCAGTTCGACAGGAGCTAACTATGGCTACACCTTC.

This clone was recorded only once. This sequence joins TRBV30 and TRBJ2-3; TRBD2 is a possible D gene (6 bases). The CDR3 loop spans 12 amino acids. Trimming cost V 2 bases and J 6 bases, with 9 bases left between them. Germline values: CDR1 GTSNPN, CDR2 SVGIG (reference sequence). CDR3 nucleotide sequence: TGTGCCTGGAGTCCGGAGGGGGATACGCAGTATTTT. It yields the protein CAWSPEGDTQYF.

The V and J genes are TRBV28 and TRBJ1-4; 8 bases are shared with TRBD1. Germline V gives CDR1 MDHEN, CDR2 SYDVKM. The V and J ends lost 5 bases and 8 bases, in that order; junction bases with no gene match: 7. The CDR3 contains 14 residues. Written as DNA, the CDR3 is TGTGCCAGCAGTCCAGGACAGGGCCCCGAAAAACTGTTTTTT. It encodes CASSPGQGPEKLFF.

The CDR3, as DNA: TGTGCCAGCAGCGTTTCGGGGGATAGCAATCAGCCCCAGCATTTT. Translating it yields CASSVSGDSNQPQHF. The genes are TRBV9 and TRBJ1-5, with D possibly TRBD1 on 5 matching bases. Germline CDR1 SGDLS, CDR2 YYNGEE. Trimming pared 2 bases from V and 0 bases from J, leaving 9 bases between. The CDR3 extends over 15 amino acids.

This clone was seen more than once but under ten times. J is TRBJ2-1 and V is TRBV7-9, with 9 bases fitting TRBD2. This CDR3 comprises 16 residues. V gave up 1 base and J gave up 8 bases; unmatched junction bases: 9. CDR1 SEHNR and CDR2 FQNEAQ come from the germline V gene (reference sequence). This CDR3 is CASSLVMGLARDEQFF. CDR3 sequence (DNA): TGTGCCAGCAGCTTAGTTATGGGACTAGCTCGCGATGAGCAGTTCTTC.

V is TRBV10-2 and J is TRBJ1-4, with 7 bases that match TRBD1. V was clipped by 3 bases and J by 8 bases; unmatched bases: 6. Per the germline V gene, CDR1 is WSHSY and CDR2 is SAAADI. The length of the CDR3 is 14 residues. CDR3 loop: CASSDSGGGEKLFF. In DNA form, the CDR3 reads TGCGCCAGCAGTGACTCAGGGGGTGGAGAAAAACTGTTTTTT.

The chain uses TRBV11-3 and TRBJ2-3; possibly TRBD2 for D (5 bases). The length of the CDR3 is 15 residues. Germline V gene data show CDR1 as SGHNT and CDR2 as YENEEA. V was cut by 4 bases and J by 3 bases, with 14 bases left in between. The CDR3 bases are TGTGCCAGCAGCTCCCGGACTGACCCGACAGATACGCAGTATTTT. Translation: CASSSRTDPTDTQYF.

This clone has more than one count but fewer than ten. V and J are TRBV19 and TRBJ2-3, with D perhaps matching TRBD2 (5 bases). The germline V and J ends were trimmed by 3 bases and 9 bases, with 13 bases remaining between them. In germline, CDR1 is LNHDA, CDR2 SQIVND (reference sequence). There are 13 residues in the CDR3. CDR3 bases: TGTGCCAGTAGTATTTCCGCTAGAGGGACGCAGTATTTT. Residues: CASSISARGTQYF. The whole variable domain, filled in from reference TRBV19 and TRBJ2-3, reads DGGITQSPKYLFRKEGQNVTLSCEQNLNHDAMYWYRQDPGQGLRLIYYSQIVNDFQKGDIAEGYSVSREKKESFPLTVTSAQKNPTAFYLCASSISARGTQYFGPGTRLTVL.

This clone occurred a few times. CDR3: CASKRAPLAWEQYV. Written as DNA, the CDR3 is TGTGCCAGCAAAAGGGCGCCGCTAGCTTGGGAGCAGTACGTC. The rearrangement joins TRBV2 to TRBJ2-7; tentative D call: TRBD2 (5 bases). The CDR3 totals 14 residues. V was shortened by 7 bases and J by 7 bases, with 20 bases between the two germline ends. Germline CDR1 and CDR2: SNHLY and FYNNEI.

This clone was observed a handful of times. The gene calls are TRBV18 and TRBJ1-1; the D is unclear. The V and J ends lost 6 bases and 3 bases respectively, with 11 bases between them. This CDR3 has 13 amino acids. Per germline, CDR1 KGHSH and CDR2 LQKENI. The CDR3: CASSPARDTEAFF. The CDR3 coding sequence is TGTGCCAGCTCCCCCGCCCGGGACACTGAAGCTTTCTTT.

The V call is TRBV14, the J call TRBJ1-1; the D gene is possibly TRBD1 (5 bases). Per germline, CDR1 SGHDN and CDR2 FVKESK. V lost 5 bases to trimming and J lost 0 bases, with 7 bases between them. The CDR3 has 13 residues. CDR3 residues: CASSLQVNTEAFF. The CDR3 coding sequence is TGTGCCAGCAGCTTACAGGTGAACACTGAAGCTTTCTTT.

V is TRBV27 and J is TRBJ2-7; the D gene is possibly TRBD2 (5 bases). Deletions cut 8 bases from V and 2 bases from J, with 13 bases between. Germline V gene data show CDR1 as MNHEY and CDR2 as SMNVEV (reference sequence). The CDR3 covers 13 residues. The CDR3 reads CASRPRVPYEQYV. CDR3 bases: TGTGCCAGCCGTCCGAGGGTACCCTACGAGCAGTACGTC.

The J gene is TRBJ2-3, the V gene TRBV6-5; 11 nucleotides match TRBD1. J lost 6 bases, V lost 11 bases, and 13 bases had no gene match. CDR1 and CDR2 from the germline V gene are MNHEY and SVGAGI. This CDR3 comprises 15 residues. This chain's CDR3 is CASGIGQGAMDTQYF. The CDR3 coding sequence is TGTGCCTCCGGAATAGGACAGGGGGCGATGGATACGCAGTATTTT.